This T cell receptor (beta chain) was recorded in a study of blood T cell repertoires in COVID-19. Turning to the study itself: Collection of acute and convalescent COVID-19 samples took place in the United States, Italy and Spain. Sample material is recorded as cDNA or gDNA derived from T cells, B-cell-depleted T cells, or PBMCs.

Per the germline V gene, CDR1 is GTSNPN and CDR2 is SVGIG (reference sequence). Trimming at V came to 4 bases and at J to 8 bases, leaving 7 bases not matched to a gene. There are 13 residues in the CDR3. Clones were read by immunoSEQ multiplex PCR, and TCRdb kept only the in-frame ones, dropping some. The sample has around 180,000 clones, under 90% seen once. Sequences were obtained from peripheral blood. The rearrangement joins TRBV30 to TRBJ2-1, with TRBD1 matching over 8 bases. The clonotype was recovered from a human donor in a cohort sampled during active COVID-19. The CDR3 DNA sequence: TGTGCCTGGACCCGACAGGGGTTCGATGAGCAGTTCTTC. The encoded protein is CAWTRQGFDEQFF.